The sequence of this T cell receptor (beta chain) was determined in a study of cytomegalovirus exposure and HLA in healthy donors. On this clone itself: The antigen is unknown.

PCR was performed using 60 Vbeta and 13 Jbeta primers. The table came from immunoSEQ multiplex PCR; TCRdb's copy has only in-frame clones and leaves some out. The table has 100,000 to 150,000 clones, roughly 79% seen once. At the time of sampling, donors were nominally healthy, though unrecorded immune exposures were likely. The trim removed 1 base at V and 6 bases at J, leaving 14 bases unmatched. This CDR3 has 17 amino acids. Germline CDR1 and CDR2: SGHVS and FNYEAQ. Broader study findings: Cytomegalovirus status was reportedly diagnosed by the classifier with high sensitivity and specificity. For most TCR beta V segments, an earlier analysis put the productive rate at about 87% or about 30% of the time. For TCR beta chains, V- and J-gene trimming was later linked to a missense DCLRE1C variant.

Sequencing was done on a sample of PBMCs. The chain is built from TRBV7-6 and TRBJ1-1, with TRBD1 identical over 7 bases. This TCR was sampled from a woman younger than 30 in good health and CMV-seronegative. CDR3 in amino acids: CASSLGPPDRQGAEAFF. DNA for the CDR3: TGTGCCAGCAGCTTAGGTCCTCCCGACCGACAGGGCGCTGAAGCTTTCTTT. The variable domain in full, completed from reference TRBV7-6 and TRBJ1-1, reads GAGVSQSPRYKVTKRGQDVALRCDPISGHVSLYWYRQALGQGPEFLTYFNYEAQQDKSGLPNDRFSAERPEGSISTLTIQRTEQRDSAMYRCASSLGPPDRQGAEAFFGQGTRLTVV.